The sequence of this TCR beta chain was determined in a study of blood T cells in healthy people across ages. Combining a sample-barcoded 5' primer with a J-beta primer mix, a second PCR ran for roughly 6 to 11 cycles. TCRdb called the 5' RACE reads again in MiXCR, with one record for every CDR3 protein. Of 1.5 million to 2 million distinct CDR3 sequences listed, roughly 28% are singletons. Each sample provided at least 6 micrograms of extracted total RNA. CDR1 and CDR2 (germline): SGHRS, YFSETQ. Trimming took 4 bases from V and 4 from J, leaving 17 bases between them. CDR3 size: 15 residues. The sequencing input was blood. The sequence was collected from a woman in her thirties in good health. The chain couples TRBV5-1 to TRBJ1-2; maybe TRBD1 (5 bases). Here the CDR3 DNA reads TGCGCCAGCAGCGCCTCGACAGCCCTAGGCTATGGCTACACCTTC. This codes for CASSASTALGYGYTF. The whole variable domain, remainder taken from reference TRBV5-1 and TRBJ1-2, is KAGVTQTPRYLIKTRGQQVTLSCSPISGHRSVSWYQQTPGQGLQFLFEYFSETQRNKGNFPGRFSGRQFSNSRSEMNVSTLELGDSALYLCASSASTALGYGYTFGSGTRLTVV.